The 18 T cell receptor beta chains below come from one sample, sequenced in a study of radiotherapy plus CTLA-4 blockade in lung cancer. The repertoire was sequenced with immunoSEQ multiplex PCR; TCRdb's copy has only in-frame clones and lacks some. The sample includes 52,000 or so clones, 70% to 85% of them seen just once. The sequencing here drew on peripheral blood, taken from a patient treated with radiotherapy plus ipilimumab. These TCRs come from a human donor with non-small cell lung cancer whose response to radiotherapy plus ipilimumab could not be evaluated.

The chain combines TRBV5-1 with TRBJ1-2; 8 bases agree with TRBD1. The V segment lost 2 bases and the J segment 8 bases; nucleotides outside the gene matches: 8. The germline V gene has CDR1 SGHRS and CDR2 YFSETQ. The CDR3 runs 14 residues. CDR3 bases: TGCGCCAGCAGCTTCGGGACAGGCCAGGACGGCTACACCTTC. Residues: CASSFGTGQDGYTF.

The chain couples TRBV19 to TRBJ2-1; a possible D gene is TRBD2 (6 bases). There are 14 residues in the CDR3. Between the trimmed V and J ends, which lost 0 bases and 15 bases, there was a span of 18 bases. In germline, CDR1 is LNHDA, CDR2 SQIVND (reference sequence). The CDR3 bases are TGTGCCAGTAGTATAGACCCCACTAGCCCCCCAGGGTTCTTC. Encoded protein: CASSIDPTSPPGFF.

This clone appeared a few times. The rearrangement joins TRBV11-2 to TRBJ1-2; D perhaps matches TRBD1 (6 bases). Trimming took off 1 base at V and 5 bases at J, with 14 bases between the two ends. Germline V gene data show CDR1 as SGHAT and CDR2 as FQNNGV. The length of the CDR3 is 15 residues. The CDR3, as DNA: TGTGCCAGCAGCTTAGGACAGGTGGACTCTTATGGCTACACCTTC. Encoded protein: CASSLGQVDSYGYTF.

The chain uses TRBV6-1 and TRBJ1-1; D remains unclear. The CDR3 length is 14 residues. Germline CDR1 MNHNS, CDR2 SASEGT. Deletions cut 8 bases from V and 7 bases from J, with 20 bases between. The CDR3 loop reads CASLPYLATNEAFF. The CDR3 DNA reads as TGTGCCAGCTTACCCTATCTAGCGACGAATGAAGCTTTCTTT.

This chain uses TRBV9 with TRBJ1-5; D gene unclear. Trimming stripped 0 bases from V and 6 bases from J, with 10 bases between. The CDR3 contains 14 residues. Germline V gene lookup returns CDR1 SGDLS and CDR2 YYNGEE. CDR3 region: CASSVGPPPQPQHF. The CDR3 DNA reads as TGTGCCAGCAGCGTAGGGCCTCCTCCTCAGCCCCAGCATTTT.

CDR3 sequence: CASSVAHSGAYNEQFF. DNA for the CDR3: TGTGCCAGCAGCGTAGCTCACTCCGGGGCCTACAATGAGCAGTTCTTC. The V gene is TRBV9, the J gene TRBJ2-1; D perhaps matches TRBD2 (5 bases). V lost 0 bases and J lost 2, with 12 bases in between. This CDR3 is 16 amino acids long. CDR1 and CDR2 from the germline V gene are SGDLS and YYNGEE.

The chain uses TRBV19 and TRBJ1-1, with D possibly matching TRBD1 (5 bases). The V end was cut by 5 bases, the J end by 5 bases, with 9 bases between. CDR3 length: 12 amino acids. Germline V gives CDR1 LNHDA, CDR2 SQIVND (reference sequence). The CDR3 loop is CASSPGMTEAFF. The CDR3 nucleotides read TGTGCCAGTAGTCCAGGGATGACTGAAGCTTTCTTT. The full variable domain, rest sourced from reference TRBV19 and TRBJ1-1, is DGGITQSPKYLFRKEGQNVTLSCEQNLNHDAMYWYRQDPGQGLRLIYYSQIVNDFQKGDIAEGYSVSREKKESFPLTVTSAQKNPTAFYLCASSPGMTEAFFGQGTRLTVV.

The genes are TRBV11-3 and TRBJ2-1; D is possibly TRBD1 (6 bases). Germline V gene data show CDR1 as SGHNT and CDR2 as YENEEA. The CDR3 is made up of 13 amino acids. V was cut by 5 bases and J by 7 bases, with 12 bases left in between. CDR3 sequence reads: CASSMGARNEQFF. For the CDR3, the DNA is TGTGCCAGCAGCATGGGGGCTCGGAATGAGCAGTTCTTC.

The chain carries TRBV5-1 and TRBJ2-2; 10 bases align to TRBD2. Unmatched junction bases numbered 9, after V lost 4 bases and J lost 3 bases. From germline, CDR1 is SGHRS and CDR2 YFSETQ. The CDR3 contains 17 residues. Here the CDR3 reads CASSRISGGSDTGELFF. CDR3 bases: TGCGCCAGCAGCAGGATTAGCGGGGGGTCGGACACCGGGGAGCTGTTTTTT.

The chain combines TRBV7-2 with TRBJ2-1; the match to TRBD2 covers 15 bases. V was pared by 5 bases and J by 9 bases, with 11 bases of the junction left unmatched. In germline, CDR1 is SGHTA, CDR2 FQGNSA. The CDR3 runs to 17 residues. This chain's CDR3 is CASSPGLAGGPGAEQFF. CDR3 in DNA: TGTGCCAGCAGCCCCGGACTAGCGGGGGGGCCCGGGGCTGAGCAGTTCTTC.

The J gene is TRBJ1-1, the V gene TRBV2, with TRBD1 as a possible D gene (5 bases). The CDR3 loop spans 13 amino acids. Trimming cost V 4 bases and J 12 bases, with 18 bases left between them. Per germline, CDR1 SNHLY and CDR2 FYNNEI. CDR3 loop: CASSGRRGAKTFF. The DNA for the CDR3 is TGTGCCAGCAGTGGGAGGAGGGGCGCGAAGACTTTCTTT.

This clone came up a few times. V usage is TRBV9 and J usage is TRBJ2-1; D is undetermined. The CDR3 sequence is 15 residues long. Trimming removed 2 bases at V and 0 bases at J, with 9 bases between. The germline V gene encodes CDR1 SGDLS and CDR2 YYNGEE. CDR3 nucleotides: TGTGCCAGCAGCGTGTTACAGAGCTCCTACAATGAGCAGTTCTTC. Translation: CASSVLQSSYNEQFF.

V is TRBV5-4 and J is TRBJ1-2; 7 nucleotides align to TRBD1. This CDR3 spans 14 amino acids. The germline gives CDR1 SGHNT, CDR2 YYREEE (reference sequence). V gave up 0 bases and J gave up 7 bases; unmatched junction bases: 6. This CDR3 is CASSLDQGGGGYTF. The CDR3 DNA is TGTGCCAGCAGCTTGGACCAGGGGGGCGGTGGCTACACCTTC.

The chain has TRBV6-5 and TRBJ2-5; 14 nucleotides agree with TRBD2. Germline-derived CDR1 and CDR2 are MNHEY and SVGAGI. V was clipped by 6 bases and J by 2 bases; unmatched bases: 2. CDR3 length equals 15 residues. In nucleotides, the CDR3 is TGTGCCAGCAGCCGACTAGCGGGGGGGCAAGAGACCCAGTACTTC. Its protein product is CASSRLAGGQETQYF.

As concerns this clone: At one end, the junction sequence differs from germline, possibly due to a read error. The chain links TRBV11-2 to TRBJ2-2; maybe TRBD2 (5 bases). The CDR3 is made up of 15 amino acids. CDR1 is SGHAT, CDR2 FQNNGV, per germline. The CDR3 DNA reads TGTGCCAGCAGCCTAGACCCGGCGGGCACCGGGGAGCTGTTTTTT. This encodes CASSLDPAGTGELFF.

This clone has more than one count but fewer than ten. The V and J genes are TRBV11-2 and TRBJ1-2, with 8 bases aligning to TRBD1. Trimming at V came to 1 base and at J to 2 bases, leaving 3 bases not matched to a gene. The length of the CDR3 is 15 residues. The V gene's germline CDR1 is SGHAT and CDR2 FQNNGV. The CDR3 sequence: CASSLGRGRNYGYTF. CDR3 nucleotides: TGTGCCAGCAGCTTAGGCAGGGGGCGCAACTATGGCTACACCTTC.

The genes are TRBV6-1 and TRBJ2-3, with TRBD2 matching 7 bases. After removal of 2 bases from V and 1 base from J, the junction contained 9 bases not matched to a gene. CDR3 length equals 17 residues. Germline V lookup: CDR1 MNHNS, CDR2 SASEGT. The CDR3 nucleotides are TGTGCCAGCAGTGAAAGTTCTAGCGGTACCCGCACAGATACGCAGTATTTT. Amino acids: CASSESSSGTRTDTQYF.

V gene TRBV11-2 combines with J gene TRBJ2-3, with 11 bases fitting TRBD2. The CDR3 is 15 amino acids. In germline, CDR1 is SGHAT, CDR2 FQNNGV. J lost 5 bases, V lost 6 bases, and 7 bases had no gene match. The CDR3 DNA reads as TGTGCCAGCAGACCTCTAACTAGCGGGGGAGATACGCAGTATTTT. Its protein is CASRPLTSGGDTQYF.